This T cell receptor beta chain derives from a study of T cells in Graves' hyperthyroidism and ophthalmopathy. This clonotype was counted at least ten times. Researchers amplified the TCR beta CDR3 regions from RNA transcripts. The HTBI primer set drove a first-round RT-PCR of the TCR CDR3. TCRdb recomputed calls from the multiplex PCR reads with MiXCR, one row per CDR3 protein. There are around 600,000 distinct CDR3 sequences in the sample; about 15% occur only once, and approximately 13% lies in the top ten. The TCR comes from a woman in her forties or fifties with Graves' ophthalmopathy. Source material: blood.

CDR3 nucleotide sequence: TGTGCCAGCTTTTGGGCCGGGAGGGCCTTGGATGAGCAGTTCTTC. Its translation is CASFWAGRALDEQFF. The chain links TRBV2 to TRBJ2-1, with TRBD2 matching 8 bases. V was pared by 8 bases and J by 8 bases, with 14 bases of the junction left unmatched. CDR3 length: 15 residues. The germline V gene encodes CDR1 SNHLY and CDR2 FYNNEI.